This TCR beta chain was sequenced in a study of T cell responses to AZD1222 COVID-19 vaccine. Whether given at about 4 or about 12 weeks, second doses were pooled. The method was immunoSEQ multiplex PCR; TCRdb's version includes in-frame clones alone and lacks a portion of them. Found here are fewer than 150,000 clones, 80% to 90% of them singletons; the top ten hold approximately 9.8%. This specimen was peripheral blood, taken 28 days after the second AZD1222 dose. This clonotype originated in an adult who received the AZD1222 COVID-19 vaccine.

CDR3 residues: CASSSDWDREAFF. The CDR3 DNA follows: TGTGCCAGCAGTTCGGACTGGGACAGGGAAGCTTTCTTT. The chain joins TRBV27 to TRBJ1-1; 8 bases are a match to TRBD1. The V gene's germline CDR1 is MNHEY and CDR2 SMNVEV (reference sequence). Trimming took 4 bases from V and 8 from J; bases not matched to a gene: 6. The CDR3 spans 13 residues.